These 30 T cell receptor beta chains were all obtained from the same sample, sequenced in a study of metastatic and nonmetastatic thyroid tumors. TCRdb re-called clones via MiXCR from the PCR reads. This sample has about 22,000 clones, with more than 20% found just once. Patients were all untreated before their thyroid surgery. The sequenced sample was blood. The receptors derive from a male donor with papillary thyroid cancer or a benign thyroid nodule (not recorded which). Some clones in this sample may be carry-over from other donors' samples.

This clone has at least ten counts. This could be a read error, since a much larger clone is one nucleotide away. The genes are TRBV11-2 and TRBJ2-2; the D call may be TRBD1 or TRBD2 (7 bases each). Germline-derived CDR1 and CDR2 are SGHAT and FQNNGV. With 2 bases removed from V and 4 bases from J, the gap between germline ends came to 11 bases. The CDR3 length is 15 residues. The CDR3 sequence: CASSLSRGGTGELFF. The DNA for the CDR3 is TGTGCCAGCAGCTTAAGCAGGGGGGGCACCGGGGAGCTGTTTTTT.

CDR3 loop: CASSARQGVAYEQYF. DNA of the CDR3: TGTGCCAGCAGCGCCCGACAGGGCGTGGCCTACGAGCAGTACTTC. The chain uses TRBV3-1 and TRBJ2-7; 7 positions match TRBD1. The CDR3 loop spans 15 amino acids. V shed 5 bases, J shed 2 bases, and the junction held 9 bases outside the gene matches. Germline V CDR1 and CDR2: LGHDT, YNNKEL (reference sequence).

This clone was recorded many times. The chain couples TRBV12-3 or TRBV12-4 to TRBJ2-5; the match to TRBD2 covers 7 bases. This CDR3 is built from 17 residues. The V and J ends lost 6 bases and 5 bases, in that order; junction bases with no gene match: 18. This CDR3 reads CASSPSPGLAVRETQYF. The CDR3 DNA follows: TGTGCCAGCAGCCCCTCCCCGGGGCTAGCGGTGCGGGAGACCCAGTACTTC.

This clone was observed at least ten times. The chain joins TRBV7-8 to TRBJ2-7; D may be TRBD1 or TRBD2 (5 bases each). This CDR3 has 15 amino acids. Germline-derived CDR1 and CDR2 are SGHVS and FQNEAQ. The V gene lost 7 bases and the J gene lost 2 bases, with 18 bases spanning the gap. CDR3 sequence reads: CASMRGDIPTYEQYF. CDR3 DNA sequence: TGTGCCAGCATGAGGGGAGATATTCCCACCTACGAGCAGTACTTC.

The rearrangement joins TRBV30 to TRBJ1-4; D gene uncertain. Trimming left V 0 bases short and J 3 bases short, with 14 bases between. Germline-derived CDR1 and CDR2 are GTSNPN and SVGIG (reference sequence). The CDR3 extends over 16 amino acids. The chain's CDR3 is CAWSVRSGVANEKLFF. The CDR3 DNA follows: TGTGCCTGGAGTGTACGTTCCGGGGTGGCTAATGAAAAACTGTTTTTT.

This clone was observed many times. V usage is TRBV20-1 and J usage is TRBJ2-7; no definite D call. This CDR3 has 14 amino acids. Per germline, CDR1 DFQATT and CDR2 SNEGSKA (reference sequence). V was trimmed by 3 bases and J by 0 bases, leaving 12 bases between them. CDR3 coding DNA: TGCAGTGCTAGCCCGACACCCTTCTCCTACGAGCAGTACTTC. It is translated as CSASPTPFSYEQYF.

This clone has just a few counts. The chain combines TRBV6-5 with TRBJ2-1; D remains unclear. The CDR3 has 15 residues. Per the germline V gene, CDR1 is MNHEY and CDR2 is SVGAGI. Trimming left V 4 bases short and J 2 bases short, with 12 bases between. The DNA for the CDR3 is TGTGCCAGCAGTTTAGTTGCAGGAACCTACAATGAGCAGTTCTTC. Encoded protein: CASSLVAGTYNEQFF.

This clone occurred many times. The rearrangement links TRBV6-1 to TRBJ2-3, with a tentative D call TRBD2 (6 bases). The CDR3 extends over 15 amino acids. Germline CDR1 reads MNHNS; CDR2 reads SASEGT. V lost 6 bases and J lost 2, with 15 bases in between. CDR3 region: CASRLVGTPTDTQYF. The CDR3 DNA sequence: TGTGCCAGCAGACTAGTTGGGACTCCCACAGATACGCAGTATTTT.

This clone has more than one count but fewer than ten. V gene TRBV6-2 or TRBV6-3 combines with J gene TRBJ2-1; 12 positions agree with TRBD1. V shed 2 bases, J shed 9 bases, and the junction held 17 bases outside the gene matches. The CDR3 runs to 19 residues. CDR1 is MNHEY, CDR2 SVGEGT, per germline. CDR3 residues: CASSYDGGQGASWASEQFF. CDR3 sequence (DNA): TGTGCCAGCAGTTACGATGGGGGACAGGGGGCGAGCTGGGCCAGTGAGCAGTTCTTC.

About this clone itself: At one boundary the junction diverges from the germline segment, which might be a read error. The V gene is TRBV27, the J gene TRBJ1-1; D remains ambiguous. Germline CDR1 MNHEY, CDR2 SMNVEV (reference sequence). CDR3 length: 15 residues. The chain's CDR3 is CASRAGYARGTEDFF. CDR3 DNA sequence: TGTGCCAGCAGGGCCGGGTACGCGAGAGGCACTGAAGATTTCTTT.

This clone was picked up many times. V usage is TRBV7-8 and J usage is TRBJ2-1, with 10 bases identical to TRBD2. This CDR3 comprises 14 residues. With V trimmed by 6 bases and J by 2 bases, 1 base remained unmatched. Germline CDR1 is SGHVS and CDR2 is FQNEAQ. DNA for the CDR3: TGTGCCAGCAGGGGGACTAGCGCCTACAATGAGCAGTTCTTC. This sequence encodes CASRGTSAYNEQFF.

This clone was observed a handful of times. V usage is TRBV19 and J usage is TRBJ1-1; perhaps TRBD1 as D (6 bases). Germline CDR1 reads LNHDA; CDR2 reads SQIVND (reference sequence). The CDR3 extends over 13 amino acids. V gave up 3 bases and J gave up 6 bases, with 11 bases separating them. CDR3 amino acids: CASSITGKAEAFF. CDR3 sequence (DNA): TGTGCCAGTAGTATTACAGGGAAGGCTGAAGCTTTCTTT.

This sequence joins TRBV30 and TRBJ1-2; D is unclear. The CDR3 covers 11 residues. Germline V CDR1 and CDR2: GTSNPN, SVGIG (reference sequence). Trimming cost V 6 bases and J 6 bases, with 11 bases left between them. For the CDR3, the DNA is TGTGCCTGCTTCTGGAGTAATGGCTACACCTTC. This sequence encodes CACFWSNGYTF.

Only a few counts were recorded for this clone. The chain employs TRBV20-1 and TRBJ2-7, with D maybe TRBD1 (6 bases). Germline values: CDR1 DFQATT, CDR2 SNEGSKA (reference sequence). The CDR3 is 15 residues long. Trimming cost V 1 base and J 5 bases, with 18 bases left between them. The CDR3 protein is CSARVGRDISDEQYF. Here the CDR3 DNA reads TGCAGTGCTAGAGTCGGTAGGGACATATCAGACGAGCAGTACTTC.

The table lists this clone with a few counts. At one end, the junction sequence differs from germline, possibly due to a read error. V and J are TRBV16 and TRBJ2-5, with D possibly TRBD1 on 6 matching bases. The length of the CDR3 is 14 residues. Germline CDR1 reads KGHSY; CDR2 reads FQNENV. CDR3 residues: CSSSQTLGGETQYF. CDR3 nucleotides: TGTTCCAGCAGCCAGACACTAGGGGGAGAGACCCAGTACTTC. The whole variable domain, filled in from reference TRBV16 and TRBJ2-5, reads GEEVAQTPKHLVRGEGQKAKLYCAPIKGHSYVFWYQQVLKNEFKFLISFQNENVFDETGMPKERFSAKCLPNSPCSLEIQATKLEDSAVYFCSSSQTLGGETQYFGPGTRLLVL.

The chain carries TRBV6-1 and TRBJ2-7; 9 nucleotides match TRBD1. The CDR3 sequence is 14 residues long. Germline-derived CDR1 and CDR2 are MNHNS and SASEGT. V was clipped by 8 bases and J by 3 bases; unmatched bases: 8. The CDR3 nucleotides are TGTGCCAGCTTCGGACCGGGACAGGGCTACGAGCAGTACTTC. Its translation is CASFGPGQGYEQYF.

This clone was seen at least ten times. The chain recombines TRBV20-1 with TRBJ2-5; D is undetermined. The ends were cut back, 7 bases at V and 1 base at J, with 13 bases in the middle. CDR3 length: 13 residues. Looked up from germline, CDR1 is DFQATT and CDR2 is SNEGSKA (reference sequence). The CDR3 DNA sequence: TGCAGTGTTCATGTGGCTGCCCAAGAGACCCAGTACTTC. It translates to CSVHVAAQETQYF.

This clone was detected ten times or more. The V call is TRBV28, the J call TRBJ1-5; 7 bases fit TRBD1. The junction had 5 bases not matched to a gene; V was cut back by 6 bases and J by 3 bases. Germline CDR1 and CDR2: MDHEN and SYDVKM. The CDR3 is made up of 14 amino acids. The CDR3 region is CASSRGQVNQPQHF. For the CDR3, the DNA is TGTGCCAGCAGCCGCGGACAGGTCAATCAGCCCCAGCATTTT.

The chain combines TRBV5-1 with TRBJ2-2; D not resolved. The germline gives CDR1 SGHRS, CDR2 YFSETQ. There are 15 residues in the CDR3. The V end lost 0 bases, the J end lost 6 bases, and 12 bases lay between the germline ends. The DNA of the CDR3 is TGCGCCAGCAGCTTGGTTCCTAGACCGGCCGGGGAGCTGTTTTTT. Its protein product is CASSLVPRPAGELFF.

CDR3 sequence: CASSRVGGGELFF. Written as DNA, the CDR3 is TGTGCCAGCAGCCGCGTAGGAGGCGGGGAGCTGTTTTTT. This chain connects TRBV28 to TRBJ2-2; maybe TRBD2 (5 bases). Trimming pared 6 bases from V and 7 bases from J, leaving 12 bases between. The CDR3 length is 13 residues. The germline V gene has CDR1 MDHEN and CDR2 SYDVKM.

At least ten counts were recorded for this clone. For the CDR3, the DNA is TGTGCCAGCAGTTCCCTGGACAGGGAAAATCAGCCCCAGCATTTT. This codes for CASSSLDRENQPQHF. The rearrangement uses TRBV28 and TRBJ1-5; TRBD1 matches at 8 bases. Germline lookup yields CDR1 MDHEN and CDR2 SYDVKM. The V and J ends lost 4 bases and 4 bases, in that order; junction bases with no gene match: 6. The CDR3 extends over 15 amino acids.

The gene calls are TRBV12-3 or TRBV12-4 and TRBJ2-7; the D gene is possibly TRBD1 (6 bases). The CDR3 is made up of 13 amino acids. Trimming pared 9 bases from V and 3 bases from J, leaving 15 bases between. Here the CDR3 DNA reads TGTGCCAGATACAGGGTTAACTTCTACGAGCAGTACTTC. The encoded protein is CARYRVNFYEQYF.

This chain joins TRBV15 and TRBJ1-5; D ambiguous. V was clipped by 0 bases and J by 3 bases, with 21 bases between them. The CDR3 is made up of 19 amino acids. The germline CDR1 and CDR2 sequences are LNHNV and YYDKDF (reference sequence). The CDR3 DNA follows: TGTGCCACCAGCAGAGAAGGTTCAGCGGTGCAGTCTTACAATCAGCCCCAGCATTTT. Protein sequence: CATSREGSAVQSYNQPQHF.

At least ten counts were recorded for this clone. V usage is TRBV5-1 and J usage is TRBJ2-1; D gene uncertain. The germline V and J ends were trimmed by 0 bases and 3 bases, with 10 bases remaining between them. The CDR3 sequence is 15 residues long. In germline, CDR1 is SGHRS, CDR2 YFSETQ. CDR3 region: CASSLGQTSYNEQFF. DNA of the CDR3: TGCGCCAGCAGCTTGGGGCAGACGAGCTACAATGAGCAGTTCTTC.

This clone has a count of ten or more. One end of the junction is discordant with germline, which a read error may explain. Here the CDR3 DNA reads TGTGTCAGCAGCCAGGAGGGGTTGCGGGAGGTGACAGATACGCAGTATTTT. The encoded protein is CVSSQEGLREVTDTQYF. The chain carries TRBV3-1 and TRBJ2-3; 8 nucleotides align to TRBD2. Germline V gene lookup returns CDR1 LGHDT and CDR2 YNNKEL (reference sequence). The CDR3 covers 17 residues.

With respect to this clone: This CDR3 is missing its conserved last phenylalanine or tryptophan, likely due to a read error. This chain links TRBV7-2 with TRBJ1-5; tentatively, D is TRBD1 (5 bases). Germline CDR1 and CDR2: SGHTA and FQGNSA. V lost 5 bases to trimming and J lost 5 bases, with 13 bases between them. The CDR3 covers 14 residues. CDR3 in DNA: TGTGCCAGCAGCCCCCAGGGTGGGGATCAGCCCCAGCATTCT. Protein product: CASSPQGGDQPQHS.

This clone was seen repeatedly, ten times or more. This rearrangement joins TRBV28 to TRBJ1-2; a weak D match, TRBD1 (6 bases). The CDR3 totals 12 residues. CDR1 and CDR2 (germline): MDHEN, SYDVKM. V dropped 6 bases and J dropped 8 bases, with 13 bases sitting between them. The DNA for the CDR3 is TGTGCCAGCAGCTCAGGGGCGGGGGGCTACACCTTC. Its translation is CASSSGAGGYTF.

The chain uses TRBV20-1 and TRBJ1-5; TRBD1 matches 7 bases. J was trimmed by 0 bases and V by 5 bases; bases with no gene match: 16. The germline V gene has CDR1 DFQATT and CDR2 SNEGSKA (reference sequence). The CDR3 is 18 residues long. The CDR3: CSAVPGQLRGYSNQPQHF. The CDR3, as DNA: TGCAGTGCTGTACCGGGACAGCTACGAGGATATAGCAATCAGCCCCAGCATTTT.

This clone was observed at least ten times. A single base separates this from a much larger clone, so it may be a read error. The chain combines TRBV19 with TRBJ1-6, with D maybe TRBD1 (5 bases). CDR3 size: 14 residues. The germline V gene has CDR1 LNHDA and CDR2 SQIVND (reference sequence). The CDR3 reads CASGIRGDNSPLHF. In DNA, the CDR3 is TGTGCCAGTGGTATAAGAGGGGATAATTCACCCCTCCACTTT.

This clone has ten or more counts. This rearrangement joins TRBV5-1 to TRBJ2-5; D is possibly TRBD1 (6 bases). Germline-derived CDR1 and CDR2 are SGHRS and YFSETQ. CDR3 length equals 14 residues. V was clipped by 1 base and J by 1 base, with 8 bases between them. The CDR3 protein is CASSLMGAQETQYF. CDR3 sequence (DNA): TGCGCCAGCAGCTTGATGGGGGCCCAAGAGACCCAGTACTTC.